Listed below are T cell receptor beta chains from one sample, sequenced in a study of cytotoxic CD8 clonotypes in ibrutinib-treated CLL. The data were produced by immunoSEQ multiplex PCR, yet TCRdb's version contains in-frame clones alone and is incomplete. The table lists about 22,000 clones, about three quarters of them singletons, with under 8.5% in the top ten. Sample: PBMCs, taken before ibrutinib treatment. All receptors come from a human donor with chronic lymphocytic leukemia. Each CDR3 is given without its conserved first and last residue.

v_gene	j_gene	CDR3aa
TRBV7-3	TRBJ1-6	ASSLTGRSYNSPLH
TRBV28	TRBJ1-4	ASSLGLGDRNEKLF
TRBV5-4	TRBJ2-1	ASSSISGIPYNEQF
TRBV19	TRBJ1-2	ATQAGRTPHGYT
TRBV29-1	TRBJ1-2	SVGEGNYGYT
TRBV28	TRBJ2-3	ASSFGSTETDTQY
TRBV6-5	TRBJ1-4	ASRTGAGVGKLF
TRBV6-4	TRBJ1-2	ASSVNGGVDGYT
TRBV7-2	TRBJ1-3	ASSFGGSGNTIY
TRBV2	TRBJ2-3	ASRGEFSGPQY
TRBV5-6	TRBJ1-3	ASSLFTVSGNTIY
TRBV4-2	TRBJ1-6	ASSQIALGRTNPYNSPLH
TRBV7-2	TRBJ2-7	ASSPGGRVSHEQY
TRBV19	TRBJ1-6	ASSDPSSYNSPLH
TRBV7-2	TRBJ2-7	ASSLSGSSRYEQY
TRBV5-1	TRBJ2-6	ASSFPIGSHFEGKITGANVLT
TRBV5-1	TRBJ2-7	ASSLVFTSGGREQY
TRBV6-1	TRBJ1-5	ASSEVGGAGNQPQH
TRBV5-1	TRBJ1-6	ASSLVTSSYNSPLH
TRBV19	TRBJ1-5	ASSMGETGNQPQH
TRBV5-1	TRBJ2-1	ASSLARTGNEQF
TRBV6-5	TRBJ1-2	ASTGGQYGYT
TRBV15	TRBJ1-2	ATSRDLVGRDPGYT
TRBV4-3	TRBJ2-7	ASSQEGGSYEQY
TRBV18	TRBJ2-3	ASSLTGSTDTQY
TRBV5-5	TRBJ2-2	ASSVGVPDTGELF
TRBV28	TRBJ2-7	ASISTGALYEQY
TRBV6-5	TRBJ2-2	ASSYSGGANTGELF
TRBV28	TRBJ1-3	ASSTNLDRSGNTIY
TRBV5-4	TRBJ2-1	ASSLGKSAGLIWYEQF
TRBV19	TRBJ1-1	ASSGRTEAF
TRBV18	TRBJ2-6	ASSLSQGSGANVLT
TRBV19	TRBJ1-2	ASSRSLGAPSTPYGYT
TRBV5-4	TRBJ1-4	ASSLEGGLANEKLF
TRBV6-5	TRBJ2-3	ASSPTRTTDTQY
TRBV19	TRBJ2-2	ASKVGAGELF
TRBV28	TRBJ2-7	ASSLGSYEQY
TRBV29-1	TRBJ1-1	SVDLFVGQQNTEAF
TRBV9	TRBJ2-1	ASSVEDFYNEQF
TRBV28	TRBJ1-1	ASSFPPEEAF
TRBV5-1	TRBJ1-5	ASSPDLNQPQH